These T cell receptor beta chains were read from a single sample in a study of early T cells in non-severe SARS-CoV-2 infection. One entry per CDR3 protein results from TCRdb running MiXCR on the 5' RACE reads. The table lists roughly 54,000 distinct CDR3 sequences, 7.7% of them singletons. The material was whole blood, obtained at baseline. All receptors come from an adult who was a healthcare worker with PCR-confirmed SARS-CoV-2 infection or an uninfected control (not recorded which). Each CDR3 is given with its conserved first and last residue. The order of the fields is J gene, V gene, CDR3 length, D gene, clone size, CDR3 protein, CDR3 DNA. A D gene is named only where the DNA matches it firmly. Some rows have no size entry. The others give once, few or many, or a class for an expanded clone.

J gene: TRBJ2-3; V gene: TRBV3-1; CDR3 length: 12; D gene: TRBD1; clone size: .; CDR3 protein: CASQAGGVTQYF; CDR3 DNA: TGTGCCAGCCAAGCAGGGGGTGTTACGCAGTATTTT
J gene: TRBJ2-3; V gene: TRBV28; CDR3 length: 11; D gene: .; clone size: many; CDR3 protein: CASSFRGTQYF; CDR3 DNA: TGTGCCAGCAGTTTCCGGGGTACGCAGTATTTT
J gene: TRBJ2-7; V gene: TRBV11-2; CDR3 length: 15; D gene: .; clone size: many; CDR3 protein: CASSLEAGHSYEQYF; CDR3 DNA: TGTGCCAGCAGCTTAGAGGCGGGTCACTCCTACGAGCAGTACTTC
J gene: TRBJ2-7; V gene: TRBV6-5; CDR3 length: 15; D gene: .; clone size: few; CDR3 protein: CASSTGPPNSYEQYF; CDR3 DNA: TGTGCCAGCAGCACCGGACCGCCGAATTCCTACGAGCAGTACTTC
J gene: TRBJ2-7; V gene: TRBV12-3/TRBV12-4; CDR3 length: 12; D gene: .; clone size: many; CDR3 protein: CASSTRRGTQYF; CDR3 DNA: TGTGCCAGCAGTACCCGGAGGGGTACGCAGTACTTC
J gene: TRBJ2-7; V gene: TRBV20-1; CDR3 length: 17; D gene: TRBD2; clone size: few; CDR3 protein: CSASSSGGSQAFYEQYF; CDR3 DNA: TGCAGTGCTAGCTCTAGCGGGGGATCACAGGCATTCTACGAGCAGTACTTC
J gene: TRBJ2-1; V gene: TRBV20-1; CDR3 length: 16; D gene: .; clone size: .; CDR3 protein: CSARAPDPGTYNEQFF; CDR3 DNA: TGCAGTGCTAGAGCCCCAGATCCCGGGACTTACAATGAGCAGTTCTTC
J gene: TRBJ2-1; V gene: TRBV20-1; CDR3 length: 14; D gene: .; clone size: few; CDR3 protein: CSARDPSSYNEQFF; CDR3 DNA: TGCAGTGCTAGAGATCCGAGCTCCTACAATGAGCAGTTCTTC
J gene: TRBJ2-2; V gene: TRBV7-3; CDR3 length: 15; D gene: .; clone size: many; CDR3 protein: CASTTGGPGTGELFF; CDR3 DNA: TGTGCCAGCACCACAGGAGGGCCCGGGACCGGGGAGCTGTTTTTT
J gene: TRBJ2-1; V gene: TRBV27; CDR3 length: 13; D gene: .; clone size: many; CDR3 protein: CASSHGAGGEQFF; CDR3 DNA: TGTGCCAGCAGCCACGGGGCTGGAGGAGAGCAGTTCTTC
J gene: TRBJ2-3; V gene: TRBV10-3; CDR3 length: 12; D gene: .; clone size: .; CDR3 protein: CAISGGTDTQYF; CDR3 DNA: TGTGCCATCAGTGGAGGCACAGATACGCAGTATTTT
J gene: TRBJ2-5; V gene: TRBV5-1; CDR3 length: 15; D gene: TRBD2; clone size: many; CDR3 protein: CASGGGPASQETQYF; CDR3 DNA: TGCGCCAGCGGCGGGGGGCCAGCCAGCCAAGAGACCCAGTACTTC
J gene: TRBJ2-3; V gene: TRBV18; CDR3 length: 15; D gene: TRBD2; clone size: few; CDR3 protein: CASRTLAGQANTQYF; CDR3 DNA: TGTGCCAGCAGAACACTAGCGGGACAGGCGAATACGCAGTATTTT
J gene: TRBJ2-1; V gene: TRBV4-2; CDR3 length: 17; D gene: TRBD2; clone size: few; CDR3 protein: CASSPPLSSGSYNEQFF; CDR3 DNA: TGTGCCAGCAGCCCCCCATTGAGTAGCGGGAGCTACAATGAGCAGTTCTTC
J gene: TRBJ2-7; V gene: TRBV6-6; CDR3 length: 14; D gene: TRBD2; clone size: few; CDR3 protein: CASLGLAEPYEQYF; CDR3 DNA: TGTGCCAGCTTGGGACTAGCGGAGCCCTACGAGCAGTACTTC
J gene: TRBJ1-1; V gene: TRBV7-2; CDR3 length: 14; D gene: TRBD1; clone size: many; CDR3 protein: CASSFTGEYTEAFF; CDR3 DNA: TGTGCCAGCAGCTTTACAGGGGAGTACACTGAAGCTTTCTTT
J gene: TRBJ2-2; V gene: TRBV12-3/TRBV12-4; CDR3 length: 15; D gene: .; clone size: few; CDR3 protein: CASSLFTGATGELFF; CDR3 DNA: TGTGCCAGCAGTTTGTTCACCGGGGCCACCGGGGAGCTGTTTTTT
J gene: TRBJ2-1; V gene: TRBV6-5; CDR3 length: 16; D gene: .; clone size: .; CDR3 protein: CASSFSWAGVHNEQFF; CDR3 DNA: TGTGCCAGCAGTTTCTCCTGGGCGGGTGTTCACAATGAGCAGTTCTTC
J gene: TRBJ2-1; V gene: TRBV6-5; CDR3 length: 14; D gene: .; clone size: .; CDR3 protein: CASSLQRPYNEQFF; CDR3 DNA: TGTGCCAGCAGTCTACAACGCCCCTACAATGAGCAGTTCTTC
J gene: TRBJ2-4; V gene: TRBV10-2; CDR3 length: 15; D gene: .; clone size: few; CDR3 protein: CASSESLAAKNIQYF; CDR3 DNA: TGCGCCAGCAGTGAGTCTTTAGCGGCGAAAAACATTCAGTACTTC
J gene: TRBJ2-2; V gene: TRBV12-3/TRBV12-4; CDR3 length: 12; D gene: .; clone size: few; CDR3 protein: CASSLPGGELFF; CDR3 DNA: TGTGCCAGCAGCCTGCCGGGCGGGGAGCTGTTTTTT
J gene: TRBJ2-7; V gene: TRBV27; CDR3 length: 15; D gene: .; clone size: few; CDR3 protein: CASSLTPDRPYEQYF; CDR3 DNA: TGTGCCAGCAGTCTGACACCCGACAGACCCTACGAGCAGTACTTC
J gene: TRBJ2-2; V gene: TRBV2; CDR3 length: 15; D gene: .; clone size: many; CDR3 protein: CASKAGTRDTGELFF; CDR3 DNA: TGTGCCAGCAAGGCCGGAACTAGAGACACCGGGGAGCTGTTTTTT
J gene: TRBJ1-6; V gene: TRBV7-9; CDR3 length: 16; D gene: .; clone size: many; CDR3 protein: CASSLTRGALNSPLHF; CDR3 DNA: TGTGCCAGCAGCTTAACCAGGGGTGCGTTAAATTCACCCCTCCACTTT
J gene: TRBJ2-3; V gene: TRBV28; CDR3 length: 15; D gene: .; clone size: many; CDR3 protein: CASSLREFHTDTQYF; CDR3 DNA: TGTGCCAGCAGTTTGAGGGAGTTCCACACAGATACGCAGTATTTT
J gene: TRBJ2-1; V gene: TRBV3-1; CDR3 length: 14; D gene: .; clone size: many; CDR3 protein: CASSQDSMYNEQFF; CDR3 DNA: TGTGCCAGCAGCCAGGACTCCATGTACAATGAGCAGTTCTTC
J gene: TRBJ2-1; V gene: TRBV30; CDR3 length: 13; D gene: .; clone size: many; CDR3 protein: CAWMAGGYNEQFF; CDR3 DNA: TGTGCCTGGATGGCCGGGGGTTACAATGAGCAGTTCTTC
J gene: TRBJ2-3; V gene: TRBV6-2/TRBV6-3; CDR3 length: 15; D gene: TRBD1; clone size: .; CDR3 protein: CASSGAGTGEDTQYF; CDR3 DNA: TGTGCCAGCAGTGGCGCCGGGACAGGAGAAGATACGCAGTATTTT
J gene: TRBJ1-4; V gene: TRBV7-6; CDR3 length: 19; D gene: .; clone size: .; CDR3 protein: CASSDHLRQGRGPNGKLFF; CDR3 DNA: TGTGCCAGCAGCGACCACCTCCGCCAGGGAAGGGGACCTAATGGAAAACTGTTTTTT
J gene: TRBJ2-1; V gene: TRBV12-3/TRBV12-4; CDR3 length: 11; D gene: .; clone size: .; CDR3 protein: CASSLVGEQFF; CDR3 DNA: TGTGCCAGCAGTTTAGTGGGAGAGCAGTTCTTC
J gene: TRBJ2-5; V gene: TRBV9; CDR3 length: 15; D gene: .; clone size: many; CDR3 protein: CASSPDGRYQETQYF; CDR3 DNA: TGTGCCAGCAGCCCTGACGGGCGGTACCAAGAGACCCAGTACTTC
J gene: TRBJ1-1; V gene: TRBV12-3/TRBV12-4; CDR3 length: 14; D gene: .; clone size: few; CDR3 protein: CASSFTVRHTEAFF; CDR3 DNA: TGTGCCAGCAGTTTCACCGTAAGGCACACTGAAGCTTTCTTT
J gene: TRBJ2-2; V gene: TRBV19; CDR3 length: 16; D gene: TRBD2; clone size: few; CDR3 protein: CASSRTSGSIVGELFF; CDR3 DNA: TGTGCCAGTAGCAGGACTAGCGGGAGCATAGTCGGGGAGCTGTTTTTT
J gene: TRBJ2-2; V gene: TRBV5-6; CDR3 length: 16; D gene: TRBD2; clone size: many; CDR3 protein: CASSPGLTGGTGELFF; CDR3 DNA: TGTGCCAGCAGCCCCGGCTTAACGGGGGGCACCGGGGAGCTGTTTTTT
J gene: TRBJ2-7; V gene: TRBV29-1; CDR3 length: 13; D gene: .; clone size: .; CDR3 protein: CSVEGEGIYEQYF; CDR3 DNA: TGCAGCGTTGAAGGCGAGGGAATCTACGAGCAGTACTTC
J gene: TRBJ2-7; V gene: TRBV20-1; CDR3 length: 15; D gene: TRBD2; clone size: .; CDR3 protein: CSARVGLAGAYEQYF; CDR3 DNA: TGCAGTGCTAGAGTAGGCCTAGCGGGAGCCTACGAGCAGTACTTC
J gene: TRBJ2-7; V gene: TRBV6-2/TRBV6-3; CDR3 length: 13; D gene: .; clone size: few; CDR3 protein: CASSYEVGYEQYF; CDR3 DNA: TGTGCCAGCAGTTACGAGGTGGGTTACGAGCAGTACTTC
J gene: TRBJ2-3; V gene: TRBV13; CDR3 length: 18; D gene: TRBD2; clone size: .; CDR3 protein: CASSSRTSGRARTDTQYF; CDR3 DNA: TGTGCCAGCAGCTCCAGGACTAGCGGGAGGGCGAGGACAGATACGCAGTATTTT
J gene: TRBJ2-7; V gene: TRBV18; CDR3 length: 16; D gene: TRBD1; clone size: .; CDR3 protein: CASSPRDRVNLYEQYF; CDR3 DNA: TGTGCCAGCTCACCACGGGACAGGGTAAACCTTTACGAGCAGTACTTC
J gene: TRBJ2-1; V gene: TRBV7-2; CDR3 length: 14; D gene: .; clone size: .; CDR3 protein: CASSLERVYNEQFF; CDR3 DNA: TGTGCCAGCAGCTTAGAGCGGGTATACAATGAGCAGTTCTTC
J gene: TRBJ2-3; V gene: TRBV28; CDR3 length: 11; D gene: .; clone size: many; CDR3 protein: CASSGADTQYF; CDR3 DNA: TGTGCCAGTTCGGGGGCAGATACGCAGTATTTT
J gene: TRBJ2-6; V gene: TRBV6-2/TRBV6-3; CDR3 length: 14; D gene: .; clone size: few; CDR3 protein: CASSYGSGANVLTF; CDR3 DNA: TGTGCCAGCAGTTACGGGTCTGGGGCCAACGTCCTGACTTTC
J gene: TRBJ1-2; V gene: TRBV7-9; CDR3 length: 16; D gene: TRBD1; clone size: many; CDR3 protein: CASSLDRDRSDYGYTF; CDR3 DNA: TGTGCCAGCAGCTTGGACAGGGACAGGTCTGACTATGGCTACACCTTC
J gene: TRBJ1-1; V gene: TRBV6-2/TRBV6-3; CDR3 length: 16; D gene: .; clone size: few; CDR3 protein: CASSYLGGVGHTEAFF; CDR3 DNA: TGTGCCAGCAGTTACCTAGGGGGTGTTGGCCACACTGAAGCTTTCTTT
J gene: TRBJ2-4; V gene: TRBV6-2/TRBV6-3; CDR3 length: 14; D gene: .; clone size: .; CDR3 protein: CASSYRGIENIQYF; CDR3 DNA: TGTGCCAGCAGTTACCGGGGGATTGAAAACATTCAGTACTTC
J gene: TRBJ2-7; V gene: TRBV7-2; CDR3 length: 16; D gene: TRBD1; clone size: few; CDR3 protein: CASSSRDRGLSYEQYF; CDR3 DNA: TGTGCCAGCAGCTCTAGGGACAGGGGGCTCAGCTACGAGCAGTACTTC
J gene: TRBJ2-3; V gene: TRBV7-2; CDR3 length: 15; D gene: .; clone size: few; CDR3 protein: CASSFGSRIADTQYF; CDR3 DNA: TGTGCCAGCAGCTTCGGGTCGAGGATCGCAGATACGCAGTATTTT
J gene: TRBJ2-1; V gene: TRBV2; CDR3 length: 8; D gene: .; clone size: few; CDR3 protein: CASSEKFF; CDR3 DNA: TGTGCCAGCAGTGAAAAGTTCTTC
J gene: TRBJ2-7; V gene: TRBV20-1; CDR3 length: 12; D gene: .; clone size: many; CDR3 protein: CSARDPTGEQYF; CDR3 DNA: TGCAGTGCTAGAGATCCTACGGGCGAGCAGTACTTC
J gene: TRBJ1-6; V gene: TRBV7-2; CDR3 length: 13; D gene: .; clone size: few; CDR3 protein: CASSLVYNSPLHF; CDR3 DNA: TGTGCCAGCAGCTTAGTATATAATTCACCCCTCCACTTT
J gene: TRBJ2-1; V gene: TRBV20-1; CDR3 length: 16; D gene: TRBD2; clone size: many; CDR3 protein: CSAESETSGMWNEQFF; CDR3 DNA: TGCAGTGCTGAATCCGAGACTAGCGGGATGTGGAATGAGCAGTTCTTC
J gene: TRBJ2-3; V gene: TRBV7-9; CDR3 length: 15; D gene: .; clone size: .; CDR3 protein: CASSQGSVSTDTQYF; CDR3 DNA: TGTGCCAGCAGTCAGGGGTCCGTCAGCACAGATACGCAGTATTTT
J gene: TRBJ2-1; V gene: TRBV11-2; CDR3 length: 14; D gene: .; clone size: .; CDR3 protein: CASSPTGPIDEQFF; CDR3 DNA: TGTGCCAGCAGTCCGACGGGACCTATTGATGAGCAGTTCTTC
J gene: TRBJ2-3; V gene: TRBV20-1; CDR3 length: 14; D gene: TRBD2; clone size: .; CDR3 protein: CSAVAGGIADTQYF; CDR3 DNA: TGCAGTGCTGTAGCGGGAGGCATCGCAGATACGCAGTATTTT
J gene: TRBJ2-7; V gene: TRBV27; CDR3 length: 13; D gene: .; clone size: few; CDR3 protein: CASSLVQGGEQYF; CDR3 DNA: TGTGCCAGCAGTTTAGTACAGGGAGGCGAGCAGTACTTC